The rows below give T cell receptor beta chains drawn from one sample of a study of neurological immune-mediated disorders. A single record per CDR3 protein comes from TCRdb applying MiXCR to the 5' RACE reads. Altogether around 33,000 distinct CDR3 sequences are present, less than 25% being singletons, with the ten largest covering about 27%. Specimen: CD4+ T cells from blood. The receptors originated from a man aged 50 to 59 with HTLV-1-associated myelopathy (HAM/TSP). Both conserved end residues are part of each CDR3. D genes are given only for firm matches. The size of a clone is reported for some rows only, either as once, few or many, or as a class for expanded clones.

CDR3nt: TGTGCCAGCAGCTTGGGGATGAACACTGAAGCTTTCTTT
CDR3aa: CASSLGMNTEAFF
j_gene: TRBJ1-1
v_gene: TRBV5-5
d_gene: .
abundance: many

CDR3nt: TGTGCCAGCAGCTTAGTAGGAGGGACAGCTTCCTACGAGCAGTACTTC
CDR3aa: CASSLVGGTASYEQYF
j_gene: TRBJ2-7
v_gene: TRBV7-9
d_gene: .
abundance: many

CDR3nt: TGTGCCAGCAGTCTCCCCCAGGGGAACAATGAGCAGTTCTTC
CDR3aa: CASSLPQGNNEQFF
j_gene: TRBJ2-1
v_gene: TRBV12-3/TRBV12-4
d_gene: .
abundance: many

CDR3nt: TGTGCCAGCAGTTACCCCACCGGCGGTTTCAGTGTTGTCAGCCCCCAGCATTTT
CDR3aa: CASSYPTGGFSVVSPQHF
j_gene: TRBJ1-5
v_gene: TRBV6-2/TRBV6-3
d_gene: .
abundance: medium-sized

CDR3nt: TGTGCCAGCAGCTTAAGAGGGGCGAACACTGAAGCTTTCTTT
CDR3aa: CASSLRGANTEAFF
j_gene: TRBJ1-1
v_gene: TRBV7-2
d_gene: .
abundance: many

CDR3nt: TGCGCCAGCAGCTTGGCTGGGGGCGACAATCAGCCCCAGCATTTT
CDR3aa: CASSLAGGDNQPQHF
j_gene: TRBJ1-5
v_gene: TRBV5-1
d_gene: .
abundance: .

CDR3nt: TGCAGTGCTAGAGCACAAACAGGGGTTTACTATGGCTACACCTTC
CDR3aa: CSARAQTGVYYGYTF
j_gene: TRBJ1-2
v_gene: TRBV20-1
d_gene: TRBD1
abundance: many

CDR3nt: TGCAGTGCTAGGAGTGGGGGGAGACAGTTCTTC
CDR3aa: CSARSGGRQFF
j_gene: TRBJ2-1
v_gene: TRBV20-1
d_gene: .
abundance: .

CDR3nt: TGCAGTGCTTCCCCCGGAGGGGCGAGAGGCTATGGCTACACCTTC
CDR3aa: CSASPGGARGYGYTF
j_gene: TRBJ1-2
v_gene: TRBV20-1
d_gene: .
abundance: many

CDR3nt: TGTGCCAGCAGCTTTAGGGCAGGCGGGCAGCCCCAGCATTTT
CDR3aa: CASSFRAGGQPQHF
j_gene: TRBJ1-5
v_gene: TRBV7-8
d_gene: .
abundance: many

CDR3nt: TGCAGTGCTGCGACTAGCGGGGGATTCAATGAGCAGTTCTTC
CDR3aa: CSAATSGGFNEQFF
j_gene: TRBJ2-1
v_gene: TRBV20-1
d_gene: TRBD2
abundance: many

CDR3nt: TGTGCCAGCAGCCAGTCCCTGCTAAGCACAGATACGCAGTATTTT
CDR3aa: CASSQSLLSTDTQYF
j_gene: TRBJ2-3
v_gene: TRBV7-2
d_gene: .
abundance: many

CDR3nt: TGCAGTGCTGACATCGGACAGGACACAGATACGCAGTATTTT
CDR3aa: CSADIGQDTDTQYF
j_gene: TRBJ2-3
v_gene: TRBV20-1
d_gene: TRBD1
abundance: many

CDR3nt: TGTGCCAGCAGCAAGGGGGGAATCACTGAAGCTTTCTTT
CDR3aa: CASSKGGITEAFF
j_gene: TRBJ1-1
v_gene: TRBV7-3
d_gene: .
abundance: .

CDR3nt: TGTGCCAGCAGCCAGGGTCCCGGGACTAGCGGGGGGGGCCGGACAGATACGCAGTATTTT
CDR3aa: CASSQGPGTSGGGRTDTQYF
j_gene: TRBJ2-3
v_gene: TRBV4-2
d_gene: TRBD2
abundance: many

CDR3nt: TGTGCCAGCAGTTTAACAGGGAGCTGGAGCAATCAGCCCCAGCATTTT
CDR3aa: CASSLTGSWSNQPQHF
j_gene: TRBJ1-5
v_gene: TRBV27
d_gene: .
abundance: many

CDR3nt: TGCGCCAGCAGCCCTGACGGACTCTATGGCTACACCTTC
CDR3aa: CASSPDGLYGYTF
j_gene: TRBJ1-2
v_gene: TRBV5-1
d_gene: .
abundance: many